Shown below are 19 T cell receptor beta chains from a single sample sequenced in a study of STAT5B mutations in CD4+ large granular lymphocyte leukemia. Libraries were prepared by immunoSEQ multiplex PCR; TCRdb keeps only in-frame clonotypes and omits some of them. The data contain tens of thousands of clones, around 81% of them singletons. The sequenced sample was CD4+ T cells from blood buffy coats. The receptors were sampled from a human donor in good health.

The genes are TRBV12-5 and TRBJ2-2; D is unresolved. There are 15 residues in the CDR3. V was pared by 1 base and J by 4 bases, with 10 bases between. The germline gives CDR1 LGHNT, CDR2 FRNRAP. The CDR3 DNA reads TGTGCTAGTGGTTTGGGGGGTAGTAGCACCGGGGAGCTGTTTTTT. Residues: CASGLGGSSTGELFF.

This rearrangement joins TRBV6-5 to TRBJ2-7, with D perhaps TRBD1 or TRBD2 (5 bases each). V lost 6 bases, J lost 1 base, and 13 bases lay in between. The CDR3 runs 14 residues. CDR1 is MNHEY and CDR2 is SVGAGI in the germline V gene. The chain's CDR3 is CASRKPGTSYEQYF. CDR3 DNA: TGTGCCAGCAGAAAGCCCGGGACGTCCTACGAGCAGTACTTC.

This chain connects TRBV30 to TRBJ2-7, with D uncertain. This CDR3 spans 12 amino acids. Germline lookup yields CDR1 GTSNPN and CDR2 SVGIG (reference sequence). The V end was cut by 0 bases, the J end by 3 bases, with 6 bases between. For the CDR3, the DNA is TGTGCCTGGAGTGTAGACCTCTACGAGCAGTACTTC. Translated: CAWSVDLYEQYF.

CDR3 sequence reads: CSATPGNTIYF. The CDR3, as DNA: TGCAGTGCCACTCCTGGAAACACCATATATTTT. The chain has TRBV20-1 and TRBJ1-3; D gene ambiguous. This CDR3 is 11 amino acids long. Germline V gene data show CDR1 as DFQATT and CDR2 as SNEGSKA (reference sequence). Between the trimmed V and J ends, which lost 6 bases and 2 bases, there was a span of 5 bases.

CDR3 sequence (DNA): TGTGCCAGCAGCTTATCAAACACTGAAGCTTTCTTT. This codes for CASSLSNTEAFF. The chain is built from TRBV11-2 and TRBJ1-1; D remains unclear. Germline V gives CDR1 SGHAT, CDR2 FQNNGV. The CDR3 runs 12 residues. The V end was cut by 2 bases, the J end by 2 bases, with 3 bases between.

This clone was counted only a few times. J is TRBJ2-7 and V is TRBV10-1; maybe TRBD2 (5 bases). This CDR3 contains 12 residues. CDR1 is WNHNN, CDR2 SYGVQD, per germline (reference sequence). Trimming pared 2 bases from V and 10 bases from J, leaving 12 bases between. Here the CDR3 reads CASSEGSEGQYF. CDR3 bases: TGCGCCAGCAGTGAGGGGAGCGAGGGACAGTACTTC.

The V call is TRBV7-3, the J call TRBJ2-1; the D gene is possibly TRBD2 (5 bases). The germline V gene encodes CDR1 SGHTA and CDR2 FQGTGA. CDR3 length: 15 amino acids. V was pared by 5 bases and J by 8 bases, with 19 bases between. The CDR3 spells CASSAQAASGDEQFF. As DNA, the CDR3 is TGTGCCAGCAGCGCACAAGCGGCAAGCGGCGATGAGCAGTTCTTC.

The J gene is TRBJ2-1, the V gene TRBV6-5; 12 bases map to TRBD1. The germline gives CDR1 MNHEY, CDR2 SVGAGI. With 5 bases clipped from V and 9 bases from J, the junction kept 8 bases outside the gene matches. This CDR3 has 15 residues. The DNA for the CDR3 is TGTGCCAGCAGTCCGGGACAGGGGGCATATAGTGAGCAGTTCTTC. Translating it yields CASSPGQGAYSEQFF.

J is TRBJ2-2 and V is TRBV28; D may match TRBD1 or TRBD2 (5 bases each). The length of the CDR3 is 11 residues. V was clipped by 7 bases and J by 9 bases, with 9 bases between them. Germline V gene lookup returns CDR1 MDHEN and CDR2 SYDVKM. The CDR3 is CASKEDRELFF. CDR3 DNA: TGTGCCAGCAAGGAGGACAGGGAGCTGTTTTTT.

A single count supports this clone. This chain uses TRBV28 with TRBJ2-1; 9 nucleotides align to TRBD1. The germline gives CDR1 MDHEN, CDR2 SYDVKM. There are 18 residues in the CDR3. Unmatched junction bases numbered 10, after V lost 4 bases and J lost 0 bases. CDR3 nucleotides: TGTGCCAGCAGTTCGGGACAGGGATACCCCCTCTCCTACAATGAGCAGTTCTTC. Translation: CASSSGQGYPLSYNEQFF.

The CDR3 reads CATSRGGVTGELFF. The CDR3 bases are TGTGCCACCAGCAGAGGTGGGGTCACCGGGGAGCTGTTTTTT. This sequence joins TRBV15 and TRBJ2-2; no definite D call. Trimming removed 1 base from V and 4 bases from J, with 7 bases in between. The CDR3 covers 14 residues. CDR1 and CDR2 from the germline V gene are LNHNV and YYDKDF (reference sequence). The full variable domain, with the rest looked up from reference TRBV15 and TRBJ2-2, is DAMVIQNPRYQVTQFGKPVTLSCSQTLNHNVMYWYQQKSSQAPKLLFHYYDKDFNNEADTPDNFQSRRPNTSFCFLDIRSPGLGDTAMYLCATSRGGVTGELFFGEGSRLTVL.

This chain joins TRBV7-9 and TRBJ1-5, with TRBD1 matching over 8 bases. This CDR3 has 16 residues. The V gene end was trimmed by 1 base and the J gene end by 5 bases; junction bases not matched to a gene: 7. Germline assignment: CDR1 SEHNR and CDR2 FQNEAQ (reference sequence). This CDR3 reads CASSLGRQGYDQPQHF. Here the CDR3 DNA reads TGTGCCAGCAGCTTAGGCCGACAGGGGTACGATCAGCCCCAGCATTTT.

With regard to this clone: The sample contains more than one DNA sequence encoding this CDR3. The CDR3 nucleotides read TGTGCCAGCAGTTATGACAGCTCTGGGGCCAACGTCCTGACTTTC. Protein product: CASSYDSSGANVLTF. The chain links TRBV6-5 to TRBJ2-6, with D perhaps matching TRBD1 (5 bases). Trimming took 3 bases from V and 0 from J, leaving 6 bases between them. Germline lookup yields CDR1 MNHEY and CDR2 SVGAGI. The CDR3 sequence is 15 residues long.

This sequence joins TRBV7-2 and TRBJ1-2; 9 bases agree with TRBD1. V trimming: 5 bases; J trimming: 5 bases; junction bases outside the gene matches: 3. The CDR3 length is 13 residues. The germline gives CDR1 SGHTA, CDR2 FQGNSA. The CDR3 is CASSQGQGYGYTF. The CDR3 DNA follows: TGTGCCAGCAGCCAGGGACAGGGTTATGGCTACACCTTC. Full variable domain (missing parts from reference TRBV7-2 and TRBJ1-2): GAGVSQSPSNKVTEKGKDVELRCDPISGHTALYWYRQSLGQGLEFLIYFQGNSAPDKSGLPSDRFSAERTGGSVSTLTIQRTQQEDSAVYLCASSQGQGYGYTFGSGTRLTVV.

This clone was seen more than once but under ten times. The V and J genes are TRBV10-1 and TRBJ2-3; D is ambiguous. This CDR3 region has 15 residues. The V end was cut by 0 bases, the J end by 4 bases, with 11 bases between. Germline values: CDR1 WNHNN, CDR2 SYGVQD (reference sequence). The CDR3 protein is CASSESGKTPDTQYF. For the CDR3, the DNA is TGCGCCAGCAGTGAGTCAGGGAAAACGCCAGATACGCAGTATTTT.

The gene calls are TRBV7-9 and TRBJ2-5; 10 bases are shared with TRBD2. The last part of the DNA fits TRBJ2-7 better; the J call may be wrong. The CDR3 is made up of 14 amino acids. Germline V gene lookup returns CDR1 SEHNR and CDR2 FQNEAQ (reference sequence). CDR3 coding DNA: TGTGCCAGCAGACGGACTAGCGGAACATACGAGCAGTACTTC. Translated, it gives CASRRTSGTYEQYF.

The chain has TRBV11-3 and TRBJ2-3; D gene unclear. In germline, CDR1 is SGHNT, CDR2 YENEEA. This CDR3 is built from 13 residues. V gave up 5 bases and J gave up 6 bases, with 12 bases separating them. The CDR3 sequence: CASSPVEWDTQYF. The CDR3 nucleotides read TGTGCCAGCAGCCCGGTGGAATGGGATACGCAGTATTTT.

CDR3 protein: CASSQGTGSIYGYTF. Here the CDR3 DNA reads TGCGCCAGCAGCCAAGGGACAGGGTCTATCTATGGCTACACCTTC. The chain is built from TRBV4-3 and TRBJ1-2; 8 nucleotides match TRBD1. This CDR3 is 15 amino acids long. The germline V gene has CDR1 LGHNA and CDR2 YSLEER. Trimming at V came to 1 base and at J to 4 bases, leaving 5 bases not matched to a gene.

This chain uses TRBV7-2 with TRBJ1-2; D is perhaps TRBD1 (5 bases). The CDR3 runs 13 residues. Germline V CDR1 and CDR2: SGHTA, FQGNSA. Trimming left V 0 bases short and J 7 bases short, with 9 bases between. The CDR3 region has the DNA TGTGCCAGCAGCTTAGCACCGGGGCTTGGCTACACCTTC. As protein: CASSLAPGLGYTF.